Following are 9 T cell receptor beta chains from one sample sequenced in a study of T cells in Graves' hyperthyroidism and ophthalmopathy. RNA transcripts were the template for amplifying TCR beta CDR3 regions. The primer set for the first-round RT-PCR of the TCR CDR3 was HTBI. One entry per CDR3 protein, called by TCRdb with MiXCR from the multiplex PCR reads. The sample includes 400,000 to 550,000 distinct CDR3 sequences, around 22% seen only once; the top ten take 11%. Sequencing used blood. Receptors were obtained from a woman in her 30s with Graves' ophthalmopathy.

The chain uses TRBV6-1 and TRBJ2-7, with 14 bases matching TRBD2. V lost 3 bases and J lost 6; bases outside the gene matches: 7. The CDR3 is 16 residues long. Germline V gene sequence: CDR1 MNHNS, CDR2 SASEGT. CDR3 DNA sequence: TGTGCCAGCAGTGAGACTAGCGGGGGGGCCTTTAGCGAGCAGTACTTC. Translation: CASSETSGGAFSEQYF.

Many counts were recorded for this clonotype. The chain employs TRBV19 and TRBJ1-1, with D perhaps matching TRBD1 (5 bases). Germline V gene lookup returns CDR1 LNHDA and CDR2 SQIVND (reference sequence). The CDR3 has 14 residues. The V end was cut by 8 bases, the J end by 4 bases, with 17 bases between. This CDR3 reads CASRQDGGGTEAFF. CDR3 coding DNA: TGTGCCAGTCGCCAAGATGGGGGTGGCACTGAAGCTTTCTTT.

This clonotype was picked up many times. The V call is TRBV6-5, the J call TRBJ1-1; D not certain. The CDR3 contains 14 residues. The ends were cut back, 0 bases at V and 3 bases at J, with 8 bases in the middle. CDR1 is MNHEY, CDR2 SVGAGI, per germline. CDR3 sequence (DNA): TGTGCCAGCAGTTACTCGGAGGCGGACACTGAAGCTTTCTTT. It is translated as CASSYSEADTEAFF.

In this sample, this clonotype turned up many times. The chain joins TRBV6-5 to TRBJ2-7; tentative D call: TRBD1 (5 bases). CDR1 MNHEY and CDR2 SVGAGI come from the germline V gene. V was cut by 2 bases and J by 2 bases, with 19 bases left in between. CDR3 length: 17 residues. CDR3 in amino acids: CASSYTLPQGQTYEQYF. CDR3 bases: TGTGCCAGCAGTTACACACTTCCTCAGGGCCAGACCTACGAGCAGTACTTC.

This clonotype was detected a few times. The rearrangement uses TRBV6-1 and TRBJ1-1; no definite D call. CDR3 length: 14 residues. Per the germline V gene, CDR1 is MNHNS and CDR2 is SASEGT. V dropped 1 base and J dropped 1 base, with 7 bases sitting between them. The CDR3 DNA follows: TGTGCCAGCAGTGAAGGAGGGAGGAACACTGAAGCTTTCTTT. The encoded protein is CASSEGGRNTEAFF.

This clonotype was observed at least ten times. CDR3 nucleotide sequence: TGTGCCAGCAGCTTAGATGAGGGACAGCCCCAGCATTTT. Its translation is CASSLDEGQPQHF. V is TRBV7-9 and J is TRBJ1-5; the D is unclear. The CDR3 has 13 residues. Germline values: CDR1 SEHNR, CDR2 FQNEAQ (reference sequence). V lost 1 base, J lost 7 bases, and 8 bases lay in between.

The table lists this clonotype with a few counts. Possible read error: a much larger clone is one base away. This rearrangement joins TRBV6-2 or TRBV6-3 to TRBJ2-5, with D possibly matching TRBD1 (5 bases). The CDR3 has 14 residues. The germline V gene encodes CDR1 MNHEY and CDR2 SVGEGT. As DNA, the CDR3 is TGTGCCAGCAGCCTCATGGGGCGACAAGAGACCAAGTACTTC. Protein: CASSLMGRQETKYF.

This clonotype was seen at least ten times. J is TRBJ2-7 and V is TRBV6-2 or TRBV6-3; D possibly matches TRBD1 or TRBD2 (5 bases each). The CDR3 has 12 residues. Trimming removed 2 bases at V and 7 bases at J, with 9 bases between. Germline values: CDR1 MNHEY, CDR2 SVGEGT. The DNA of the CDR3 is TGTGCCAGCAGTTACCGAGGGGATGAGCAGTACTTC. Translation gives CASSYRGDEQYF.

At least ten counts were recorded for this clonotype. J is TRBJ1-5 and V is TRBV11-2; no reliable D call. V was cut by 0 bases and J by 6 bases, with 6 bases left in between. The CDR3 runs 13 residues. Per germline, CDR1 SGHAT and CDR2 FQNNGV. The CDR3: CASSLDITQPQHF. CDR3 DNA sequence: TGTGCCAGCAGCTTAGATATCACTCAGCCCCAGCATTTT. Complete variable domain (other parts from reference TRBV11-2 and TRBJ1-5): EAGVAQSPRYKIIEKRQSVAFWCNPISGHATLYWYQQILGQGPKLLIQFQNNGVVDDSQLPKDRFSAERLKGVDSTLKIQPAKLEDSAVYLCASSLDITQPQHFGDGTRLSIL.